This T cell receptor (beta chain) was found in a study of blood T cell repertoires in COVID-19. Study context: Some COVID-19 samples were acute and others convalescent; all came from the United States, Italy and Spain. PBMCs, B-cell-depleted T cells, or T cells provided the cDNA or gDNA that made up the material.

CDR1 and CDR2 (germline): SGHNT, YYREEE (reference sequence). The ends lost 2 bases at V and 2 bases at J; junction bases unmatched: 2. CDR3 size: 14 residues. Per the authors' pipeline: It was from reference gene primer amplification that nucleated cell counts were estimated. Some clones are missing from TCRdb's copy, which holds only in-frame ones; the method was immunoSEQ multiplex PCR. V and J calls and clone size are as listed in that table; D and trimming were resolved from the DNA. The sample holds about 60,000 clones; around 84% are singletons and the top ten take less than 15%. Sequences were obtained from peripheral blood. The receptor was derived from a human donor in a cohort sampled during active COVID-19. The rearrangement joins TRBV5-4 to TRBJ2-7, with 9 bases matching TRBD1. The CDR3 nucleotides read TGTGCCAGCAGCTTACAGGGGGCCACCTACGAGCAGTACTTC. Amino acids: CASSLQGATYEQYF.